Below, 22 T cell receptor beta chains from the same sample are listed, as sequenced in a study of CD4+ T cells in melanoma (dated by TCRdb to 2021 to 2024). The receptor library was made with the immunoSEQ multiplex PCR assay. In TCRdb, the immuneACCESS table is reduced to in-frame sequences with V and J assigned. These tables do not hold every clone; where another copy was compared, an unresolved V gene accounts for under half, and the others remain unexplained. In this sample the table shows about 9,600 clones, roughly 80% of which occur a single time. The ten largest clones take up roughly a quarter of the sample. Sequencing was carried out using cells from a culture (not recorded whether cultured in vitro). The receptors stem from a human donor with melanoma.

The chain carries TRBV5-1 and TRBJ2-3; 10 bases map to TRBD1. The CDR3 length is 15 residues. The J segment lost 4 bases and the V segment lost 2 bases, leaving 4 bases of the junction unmatched. The germline CDR1 and CDR2 sequences are SGHRS and YFSETQ. The CDR3 sequence is CASSFRDRGADTQYF. The DNA of the CDR3 is TGCGCCAGCAGCTTCCGGGACAGGGGTGCAGATACGCAGTATTTT.

V usage is TRBV29-1 and J usage is TRBJ1-2; D remains unclear. CDR1 and CDR2 (germline): SQVTM, ANQGSEA. Trimming shortened V by 6 bases and J by 3 bases, and 11 bases separated the two germline ends. The CDR3 spans 12 residues. The CDR3 DNA is TGCAGCGTGCGACGAACGGACTATGGCTACACCTTC. It encodes CSVRRTDYGYTF. The variable domain in full, with the rest retrieved from reference TRBV29-1 and TRBJ1-2, is SAVISQKPSRDICQRGTSLTIQCQVDSQVTMMFWYRQQPGQSLTLIATANQGSEATYESGFVIDKFPISRPNLTFSTLTVSNMSPEDSSIYLCSVRRTDYGYTFGSGTRLTVV.

The rearrangement links TRBV29-1 to TRBJ1-1, with 10 bases fitting TRBD1. With V trimmed by 6 bases and J by 3 bases, 4 bases remained unmatched. The CDR3 totals 13 residues. CDR1 is SQVTM and CDR2 is ANQGSEA in the germline V gene. DNA of the CDR3: TGCAGCGTGGGACAGGGGAAGGACACTGAAGCTTTCTTT. This gives the protein CSVGQGKDTEAFF.

The chain recombines TRBV30 with TRBJ1-4; 8 bases agree with TRBD1. The CDR3 length is 12 residues. Germline values: CDR1 GTSNPN, CDR2 SVGIG (reference sequence). CDR3 amino acids: CGGTGSNEKLFF. The CDR3 DNA reads TGTGGGGGGACAGGCTCTAATGAAAAACTGTTTTTT.

This chain uses TRBV30 with TRBJ2-7; D call uncertain. V gave up 2 bases and J gave up 3 bases, with 11 bases separating them. This CDR3 has 13 residues. Looked up from germline, CDR1 is GTSNPN and CDR2 is SVGIG (reference sequence). The DNA of the CDR3 is TGTGCCTGGAGTACCGGAGCCGTCTACGAGCAGTACTTC. It codes for CAWSTGAVYEQYF.

The rearrangement links TRBV7-9 to TRBJ2-3, with 8 bases identical to TRBD2. The CDR3 has 18 residues. The V segment lost 5 bases and the J segment 1 base; nucleotides outside the gene matches: 14. The V gene's germline CDR1 is SEHNR and CDR2 FQNEAQ (reference sequence). DNA for the CDR3: TGTGCCAGCAGCGCAACCGGGACTAGTCCCATGGGCACAGATACGCAGTATTTT. Translation gives CASSATGTSPMGTDTQYF. Full variable domain (outside the CDR3, taken from reference TRBV7-9 and TRBJ2-3): DTGVSQNPRHKITKRGQNVTFRCDPISEHNRLYWYRQTLGQGPEFLTYFQNEAQLEKSRLLSDRFSAERPKGSFSTLEIQRTEQGDSAMYLCASSATGTSPMGTDTQYFGPGTRLTVL.

This sequence joins TRBV15 and TRBJ2-7; D remains unclear. The V end lost 4 bases, the J end lost 2 bases, and 12 bases lay between the germline ends. CDR3 length: 14 amino acids. CDR1 and CDR2 from the germline V gene are LNHNV and YYDKDF (reference sequence). The CDR3: CATSTSDVAYEQYF. The CDR3 DNA reads TGTGCCACCAGCACCTCGGACGTAGCCTACGAGCAGTACTTC.

The chain carries TRBV2 and TRBJ2-7; D is possibly TRBD2 (5 bases). V lost 7 bases and J lost 5, with 12 bases in between. Germline V gives CDR1 SNHLY, CDR2 FYNNEI. The CDR3 spans 12 residues. Here the CDR3 reads CASINEGDEQYF. The CDR3 bases are TGTGCCAGCATTAACGAGGGTGACGAGCAGTACTTC.

In this sample, this clone turned up once. The J gene is TRBJ2-5, the V gene TRBV11-2; 8 bases are shared with TRBD2. The germline gives CDR1 SGHAT, CDR2 FQNNGV. The CDR3 has 15 residues. Germline trimming cut 2 bases from V and 1 base from J; bases unmatched to any gene: 3. CDR3 protein: CASSLLRGVQETQYF. In nucleotides, the CDR3 is TGTGCCAGCAGCTTATTGCGGGGGGTCCAAGAGACCCAGTACTTC.

V usage is TRBV11-1 and J usage is TRBJ1-5; no clear D gene. V lost 3 bases and J lost 4, with 7 bases in between. This CDR3 contains 13 residues. Germline V gives CDR1 SGHAT, CDR2 FQDESV (reference sequence). CDR3 DNA: TGTGCCAGCAGCTTGGGAATAAATCAGCCCCAGCATTTT. This translates into CASSLGINQPQHF.

The V and J genes are TRBV5-8 and TRBJ1-1, with 9 bases that match TRBD1. CDR3 size: 14 residues. The ends lost 3 bases at V and 4 bases at J; junction bases unmatched: 4. Germline assignment: CDR1 SGHTS and CDR2 YDEGEE. The CDR3 bases are TGTGCCAGCAGCTCCGGGACAGGGATCACTGAAGCTTTCTTT. Translating it yields CASSSGTGITEAFF.

This clone was observed a handful of times. V and J are TRBV9 and TRBJ2-1; no firm D call. V was trimmed by 3 bases and J by 10 bases, leaving 11 bases between them. This CDR3 has 12 amino acids. CDR1 and CDR2 (germline): SGDLS, YYNGEE. CDR3 amino acids: CASSAPRGEQFF. In DNA form, the CDR3 reads TGTGCCAGCAGCGCCCCAAGAGGCGAGCAGTTCTTC.

V is TRBV6-5 and J is TRBJ2-2; D is undetermined. The germline V gene has CDR1 MNHEY and CDR2 SVGAGI. Trimming left V 6 bases short and J 9 bases short, with 20 bases between. The CDR3 loop spans 15 amino acids. CDR3 DNA sequence: TGTGCCAGCAGCCCCGCGACCAAAAGTCGCCGGGAGCTGTTTTTT. Its translation: CASSPATKSRRELFF.

This chain connects TRBV20-1 to TRBJ2-5; tentative D call: TRBD1 (5 bases). Trimming shortened V by 3 bases and J by 3 bases, and 17 bases separated the two germline ends. This CDR3 region has 15 residues. The germline V gene encodes CDR1 DFQATT and CDR2 SNEGSKA (reference sequence). For the CDR3, the DNA is TGCAGTGCTAGTCCCGGGCAGGGTGGGGAAGAGACCCAGTACTTC. It is translated as CSASPGQGGEETQYF.

The chain links TRBV5-4 to TRBJ2-1; 7 nucleotides line up with TRBD1. The CDR3 covers 13 residues. Germline CDR1 and CDR2: SGHNT and YYREEE (reference sequence). The junction had 4 bases not matched to a gene; V was cut back by 7 bases and J by 3 bases. Here the CDR3 reads CASHTGVYNEQFF. CDR3 nucleotide sequence: TGTGCCAGCCATACAGGGGTCTACAATGAGCAGTTCTTC.

This clone was seen only a few times. The chain joins TRBV27 to TRBJ1-6, with 10 nucleotides matching TRBD1. With V trimmed by 3 bases and J by 5 bases, 4 bases remained unmatched. Germline loops: CDR1 MNHEY, CDR2 SMNVEV (reference sequence). The CDR3 consists of 16 residues. DNA for the CDR3: TGTGCCAGCAGTTTCAAGGGACAGGGGAATAATTCACCCCTCCACTTT. Translation gives CASSFKGQGNNSPLHF.

The chain links TRBV5-6 to TRBJ1-1, with D possibly being TRBD1 (6 bases). The CDR3 sequence is 16 residues long. Trimming shortened V by 0 bases and J by 1 base, and 13 bases separated the two germline ends. In germline, CDR1 is SGHDT, CDR2 YYEEEE. The CDR3 sequence is CASSLGGSTGNTEAFF. CDR3 nucleotide sequence: TGTGCCAGCAGCTTGGGGGGATCGACAGGGAACACTGAAGCTTTCTTT.

The V call is TRBV5-5, the J call TRBJ1-2; 7 bases align to TRBD1. The germline gives CDR1 SGHKS, CDR2 YYEKEE (reference sequence). There are 15 residues in the CDR3. The V segment lost 0 bases and the J segment 10 bases; nucleotides outside the gene matches: 12. In DNA form, the CDR3 reads TGTGCCAGCAGCTTGGCCGACTTGGAGGGACAGACCTACACCTTC. It specifies CASSLADLEGQTYTF.

The CDR3 loop reads CASSRTSGGKSTDTQYF. CDR3 bases: TGTGCCAGCAGCCGGACTAGCGGGGGAAAGAGCACAGATACGCAGTATTTT. The rearrangement uses TRBV7-3 and TRBJ2-3; 13 nucleotides agree with TRBD2. The CDR3 has 17 amino acids. J was trimmed by 0 bases and V by 5 bases; bases with no gene match: 5. In germline, CDR1 is SGHTA, CDR2 FQGTGA. The variable domain in full, completed from reference TRBV7-3 and TRBJ2-3, reads GAGVSQTPSNKVTEKGKYVELRCDPISGHTALYWYRQSLGQGPEFLIYFQGTGAADDSGLPNDRFFAVRPEGSVSTLKIQRTERGDSAVYLCASSRTSGGKSTDTQYFGPGTRLTVL.

This sequence joins TRBV5-1 and TRBJ2-1, with 15 bases fitting TRBD2. Germline CDR1 is SGHRS and CDR2 is YFSETQ. V shed 5 bases, J shed 0 bases, and the junction held 3 bases outside the gene matches. The CDR3 covers 17 residues. DNA of the CDR3: TGCGCCAGCAGTCAGGGACTAGCGGGGGGCTCCTACAATGAGCAGTTCTTC. It yields the protein CASSQGLAGGSYNEQFF.

The chain combines TRBV5-1 with TRBJ2-1; D is undetermined. V lost 2 bases, J lost 7 bases, and 16 bases lay in between. The CDR3 totals 15 residues. Germline CDR1 reads SGHRS; CDR2 reads YFSETQ. CDR3 bases: TGCGCCAGCAGCTTAATCCCGGGCCAAGGGAATGAGCAGTTCTTC. Its translation: CASSLIPGQGNEQFF.

This chain connects TRBV9 to TRBJ1-1; no definite D call. V was cut by 4 bases and J by 6 bases, with 16 bases left in between. CDR1 SGDLS and CDR2 YYNGEE come from the germline V gene. This CDR3 region has 14 residues. Written as DNA, the CDR3 is TGTGCCAGCAGCAATCGAGCAGAAAATTCTGAAGCTTTCTTT. Amino acids: CASSNRAENSEAFF.